This T cell receptor (beta chain) was documented in a study of CD8+ T cells in alopecia areata. General study findings and limits: Possibly as an HLA-related effect, TCR sharing across patients appeared less clear than in mice.

V was shortened by 1 base and J by 3 bases, with 8 bases between the two germline ends. From germline, CDR1 is SGHRS and CDR2 YFSETQ. CDR3 length: 14 amino acids. This clone was picked up a small number of times. The antigen is unknown. Described treatment: oral pan-JAK inhibitor, 5-10 mg twice daily. Sequencing templates came from extracted RNA that was reverse transcribed into cDNA. Clones were sequenced by immunoSEQ multiplex PCR, and TCRdb holds only the in-frame ones, with some missing. The table lists more than 200,000 clones, less than 65% of them singletons. Sequencing used CD4+ T cells sorted from blood, obtained at week 4, from a patient treated with tofacitinib. The sequence was collected from a human donor with alopecia areata. The chain employs TRBV5-1 and TRBJ1-5, with D possibly being TRBD1 (6 bases). The CDR3 DNA follows: TGCGCCAGCAGCTTGACAGGGCACAATCAGCCCCAGCATTTT. Its protein is CASSLTGHNQPQHF.